Each of the 20 T cell receptor beta chains below was sequenced from the same sample in a study of blood T cell repertoires in COVID-19 (dated by TCRdb to about 2020). Preparation of the library involved the immunoSEQ multiplex PCR assay. TCRdb's version of the immuneACCESS table is confined to in-frame rearrangements and falls short of the full clone set. An unresolved V gene accounts for under half of the shortfall where checked; the remainder is of unknown origin. The sample table lists 110,000 or so clones, about 90% of them with a count of one. Approximately 8.7% of the sample is in the top ten clones. The material sequenced was peripheral blood. The receptors here all came from a man in his 70s who had recovered from COVID-19.

The chain employs TRBV5-1 and TRBJ1-4; TRBD1 might be the D (5 bases). The ends were cut back, 0 bases at V and 11 bases at J, with 14 bases in the middle. The CDR3 has 14 amino acids. Germline V gene data show CDR1 as SGHRS and CDR2 as YFSETQ. The CDR3 sequence: CASSLDAQGGKLFF. The CDR3 nucleotides are TGCGCCAGCAGCTTGGATGCCCAGGGCGGTAAACTGTTTTTT.

This clone was seen once. The V call is TRBV28, the J call TRBJ1-6, with D possibly being TRBD1 (6 bases). Trimming left V 2 bases short and J 6 bases short, with 20 bases between. Per germline, CDR1 MDHEN and CDR2 SYDVKM. This CDR3 region has 18 residues. CDR3 loop: CASSLPPLTGFLNSPLHF. CDR3 sequence (DNA): TGTGCCAGCAGTTTACCGCCCCTCACAGGGTTTCTTAATTCACCCCTCCACTTT.

This chain connects TRBV20-1 to TRBJ1-5; 7 positions match TRBD1. The CDR3 runs to 14 residues. Germline trimming cut 3 bases from V and 3 bases from J; bases unmatched to any gene: 5. Per germline, CDR1 DFQATT and CDR2 SNEGSKA (reference sequence). The CDR3 region has the DNA TGCAGTGCTAGTAGGACAGGACTCAATCAGCCCCAGCATTTT. This encodes CSASRTGLNQPQHF.

The chain links TRBV19 to TRBJ1-2, with TRBD1 identical over 8 bases. From germline, CDR1 is LNHDA and CDR2 SQIVND (reference sequence). The V segment lost 7 bases and the J segment 7 bases; nucleotides outside the gene matches: 20. The CDR3 has 17 residues. The CDR3 DNA reads as TGTGCCAGTACCGAATGGCCCAGGGGCAGGGGGCGCGGTGGCTACACCTTC. Translated: CASTEWPRGRGRGGYTF. The full variable domain, its missing parts supplied by reference TRBV19 and TRBJ1-2, is DGGITQSPKYLFRKEGQNVTLSCEQNLNHDAMYWYRQDPGQGLRLIYYSQIVNDFQKGDIAEGYSVSREKKESFPLTVTSAQKNPTAFYLCASTEWPRGRGRGGYTFGSGTRLTVV.

J is TRBJ1-4 and V is TRBV5-5; 7 positions agree with TRBD1. Germline trimming cut 1 base from V and 10 bases from J; bases unmatched to any gene: 13. The germline V gene encodes CDR1 SGHKS and CDR2 YYEKEE (reference sequence). The length of the CDR3 is 16 residues. Here the CDR3 reads CASSLWVQGGGGKLFF. CDR3 sequence (DNA): TGTGCCAGCAGCTTGTGGGTCCAGGGGGGAGGCGGAAAACTGTTTTTT.

The J gene is TRBJ1-2, the V gene TRBV28, with 9 bases fitting TRBD1. The germline V gene encodes CDR1 MDHEN and CDR2 SYDVKM. J lost 4 bases, V lost 5 bases, and 2 bases had no gene match. The CDR3 contains 13 residues. CDR3 in amino acids: CASSRTGVYGYTF. The DNA of the CDR3 is TGTGCCAGCAGTAGGACAGGGGTCTATGGCTACACCTTC.

The chain carries TRBV3-1 (or the pseudogene TRBV3-2) and TRBJ2-2; D gene ambiguous. Trimming pared 8 bases from V and 0 bases from J, leaving 13 bases between. The CDR3 totals 15 residues. Germline CDR1 reads LGHDT; CDR2 reads YNNKEL (reference sequence). The CDR3 reads CASLSGSANTGELFF. The CDR3 region has the DNA TGTGCCAGCCTATCCGGGTCCGCGAACACCGGGGAGCTGTTTTTT.

The J gene is TRBJ1-2, the V gene TRBV5-6; 8 nucleotides agree with TRBD1. V gave up 3 bases and J gave up 5 bases; unmatched junction bases: 6. The germline CDR1 and CDR2 sequences are SGHDT and YYEEEE. The CDR3 is made up of 14 amino acids. The CDR3 DNA sequence: TGTGCCAGCAGCTACGGACAGGGTCGTTATGGCTACACCTTC. It is translated as CASSYGQGRYGYTF.

The rearrangement uses TRBV19 and TRBJ2-3; D may be TRBD2 (5 bases). Germline CDR1 is LNHDA and CDR2 is SQIVND (reference sequence). CDR3 length equals 15 residues. With 2 bases removed from V and 4 bases from J, the gap between germline ends came to 13 bases. This CDR3 reads CASSIKLAIADTQYF. For the CDR3, the DNA is TGTGCCAGTAGTATAAAATTAGCGATCGCAGATACGCAGTATTTT.

This clone was detected a few times. This sequence joins TRBV27 and TRBJ2-1; 8 bases line up with TRBD1. After removal of 2 bases from V and 8 bases from J, the junction contained 5 bases not matched to a gene. CDR3 length: 14 residues. The germline V gene encodes CDR1 MNHEY and CDR2 SMNVEV (reference sequence). The CDR3 DNA follows: TGTGCCAGCAGTTTACTGGACAGGGAAGATGAGCAGTTCTTC. Residues: CASSLLDREDEQFF.

The J gene is TRBJ2-1, the V gene TRBV11-3; D is possibly TRBD2 (5 bases). The length of the CDR3 is 12 residues. V gave up 2 bases and J gave up 8 bases, with 7 bases separating them. Germline lookup yields CDR1 SGHNT and CDR2 YENEEA. CDR3 nucleotides: TGTGCCAGCAGCTTAAGGCGGGATGAGCAGTTCTTC. Translating it yields CASSLRRDEQFF.

The chain is built from TRBV5-5 and TRBJ2-1, with 9 nucleotides matching TRBD1. Per the germline V gene, CDR1 is SGHKS and CDR2 is YYEKEE (reference sequence). The CDR3 spans 16 residues. Trimming removed 4 bases from V and 8 bases from J; junction bases left unmatched: 13. The CDR3 DNA reads as TGTGCCAGCAGCCGGGGGGACAGGGAAGAAGGATATGAGCAGTTCTTC. Its translation: CASSRGDREEGYEQFF.

The chain is built from TRBV7-9 and TRBJ1-4; D perhaps matches TRBD1 (6 bases). Germline V gene data show CDR1 as SEHNR and CDR2 as FQNEAQ (reference sequence). The CDR3 is 15 amino acids. Trimming stripped 5 bases from V and 0 bases from J, with 10 bases between. The CDR3 sequence is CASSLRGSTNEKLFF. The CDR3 DNA follows: TGTGCCAGCAGCCTAAGGGGGTCAACTAATGAAAAACTGTTTTTT. The variable domain in full, with the rest retrieved from reference TRBV7-9 and TRBJ1-4, is DTGVSQNPRHKITKRGQNVTFRCDPISEHNRLYWYRQTLGQGPEFLTYFQNEAQLEKSRLLSDRFSAERPKGSFSTLEIQRTEQGDSAMYLCASSLRGSTNEKLFFGSGTQLSVL.

J is TRBJ1-1 and V is TRBV27, with a tentative D call TRBD1 (5 bases). This CDR3 is 12 amino acids long. Germline loops: CDR1 MNHEY, CDR2 SMNVEV (reference sequence). Trimming left V 2 bases short and J 8 bases short, with 9 bases between. CDR3 loop: CASSLISGEAFF. The CDR3 nucleotides are TGTGCCAGCAGTTTAATCTCAGGGGAAGCTTTCTTT.

This clone was recorded once. The chain combines TRBV4-2 with TRBJ2-5; unclear D gene. Trimming pared 0 bases from V and 5 bases from J, leaving 13 bases between. This CDR3 has 15 amino acids. Germline-derived CDR1 and CDR2 are LGHNA and YNFKEQ. This chain's CDR3 is CASSQDEATWETQYF. DNA of the CDR3: TGTGCCAGCAGCCAAGATGAGGCGACTTGGGAGACCCAGTACTTC.

The V gene is TRBV6-1, the J gene TRBJ2-6; D is possibly TRBD2 (6 bases). V lost 0 bases to trimming and J lost 0 bases, with 15 bases between them. The length of the CDR3 is 19 residues. The germline gives CDR1 MNHNS, CDR2 SASEGT. The DNA for the CDR3 is TGTGCCAGCAGTGAAGCCGGTCGGGGGTCCCACTCTGGGGCCAACGTCCTGACTTTC. This gives the protein CASSEAGRGSHSGANVLTF.

The gene calls are TRBV18 and TRBJ2-3; 7 bases are shared with TRBD1. The germline CDR1 and CDR2 sequences are KGHSH and LQKENI. V gave up 0 bases and J gave up 2 bases; unmatched junction bases: 8. This CDR3 is 17 amino acids long. The CDR3 is CASSPPTGTVITDTQYF. CDR3 in DNA: TGTGCCAGCTCACCACCCACCGGGACAGTCATCACAGATACGCAGTATTTT. Complete variable domain (other parts from reference TRBV18 and TRBJ2-3): NAGVMQNPRHLVRRRGQEARLRCSPMKGHSHVYWYRQLPEEGLKFMVYLQKENIIDESGMPKERFSAEFPKEGPSILRIQQVVRGDSAAYFCASSPPTGTVITDTQYFGPGTRLTVL.

The V and J genes are TRBV7-2 and TRBJ2-3, with 9 nucleotides matching TRBD2. Trimming cost V 2 bases and J 1 base; bases outside gene matches: 1. Germline CDR1 SGHTA, CDR2 FQGNSA. The CDR3 length is 15 residues. The CDR3 protein is CASSLLAGRTDTQYF. CDR3 coding DNA: TGTGCCAGCAGCTTACTAGCGGGACGCACAGATACGCAGTATTTT. Full variable domain (rest looked up from reference TRBV7-2 and TRBJ2-3): GAGVSQSPSNKVTEKGKDVELRCDPISGHTALYWYRQSLGQGLEFLIYFQGNSAPDKSGLPSDRFSAERTGGSVSTLTIQRTQQEDSAVYLCASSLLAGRTDTQYFGPGTRLTVL.

The genes are TRBV7-2 and TRBJ2-7, with D possibly TRBD1 on 6 matching bases. The ends were cut back, 2 bases at V and 3 bases at J, with 8 bases in the middle. Germline lookup yields CDR1 SGHTA and CDR2 FQGNSA. The CDR3 totals 13 residues. The CDR3 protein is CASSLRTDYEQYF. Here the CDR3 DNA reads TGTGCCAGCAGCTTAAGGACAGACTACGAGCAGTACTTC.

This chain connects TRBV10-3 to TRBJ2-3; perhaps TRBD2 as D (5 bases). The CDR3 runs to 12 residues. CDR1 and CDR2 (germline): ENHRY, SYGVKD. With 7 bases removed from V and 1 base from J, the gap between germline ends came to 6 bases. The CDR3 region is CAINGGTDTQYF. In nucleotides, the CDR3 is TGTGCCATCAACGGGGGCACAGATACGCAGTATTTT.